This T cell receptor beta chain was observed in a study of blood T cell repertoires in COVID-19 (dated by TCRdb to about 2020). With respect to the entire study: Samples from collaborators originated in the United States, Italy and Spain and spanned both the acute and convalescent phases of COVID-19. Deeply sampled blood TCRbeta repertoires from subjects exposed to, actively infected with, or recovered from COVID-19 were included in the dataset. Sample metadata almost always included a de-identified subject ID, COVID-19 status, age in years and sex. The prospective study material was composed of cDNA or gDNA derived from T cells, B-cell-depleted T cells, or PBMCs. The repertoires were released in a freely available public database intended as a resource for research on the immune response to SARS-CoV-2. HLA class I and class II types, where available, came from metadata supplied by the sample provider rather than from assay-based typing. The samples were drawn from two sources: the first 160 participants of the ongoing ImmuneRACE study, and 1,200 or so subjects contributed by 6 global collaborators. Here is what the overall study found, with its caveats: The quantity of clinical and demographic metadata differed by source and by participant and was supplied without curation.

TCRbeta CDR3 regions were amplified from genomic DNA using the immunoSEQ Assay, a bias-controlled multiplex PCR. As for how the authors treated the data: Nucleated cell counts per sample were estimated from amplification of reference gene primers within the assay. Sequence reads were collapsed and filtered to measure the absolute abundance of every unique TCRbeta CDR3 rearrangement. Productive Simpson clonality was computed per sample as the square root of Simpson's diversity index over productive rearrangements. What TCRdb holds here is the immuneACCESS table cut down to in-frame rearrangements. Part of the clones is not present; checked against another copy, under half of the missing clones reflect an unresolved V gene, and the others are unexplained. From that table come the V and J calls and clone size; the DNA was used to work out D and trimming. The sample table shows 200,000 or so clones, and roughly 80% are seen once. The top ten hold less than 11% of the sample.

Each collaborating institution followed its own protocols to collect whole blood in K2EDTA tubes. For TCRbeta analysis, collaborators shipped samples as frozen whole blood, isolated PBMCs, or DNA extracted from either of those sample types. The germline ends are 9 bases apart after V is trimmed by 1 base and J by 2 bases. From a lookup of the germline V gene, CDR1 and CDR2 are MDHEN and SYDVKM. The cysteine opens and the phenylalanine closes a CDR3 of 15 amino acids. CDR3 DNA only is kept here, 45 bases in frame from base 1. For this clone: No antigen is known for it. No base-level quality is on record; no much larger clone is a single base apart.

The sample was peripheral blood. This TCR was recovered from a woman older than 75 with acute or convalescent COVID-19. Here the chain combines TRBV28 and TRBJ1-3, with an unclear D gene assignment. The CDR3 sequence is CASSLYSHPGNTIYF. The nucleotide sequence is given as TGTGCCAGCAGTTTATACTCGCACCCTGGAAACACCATATATTTT.